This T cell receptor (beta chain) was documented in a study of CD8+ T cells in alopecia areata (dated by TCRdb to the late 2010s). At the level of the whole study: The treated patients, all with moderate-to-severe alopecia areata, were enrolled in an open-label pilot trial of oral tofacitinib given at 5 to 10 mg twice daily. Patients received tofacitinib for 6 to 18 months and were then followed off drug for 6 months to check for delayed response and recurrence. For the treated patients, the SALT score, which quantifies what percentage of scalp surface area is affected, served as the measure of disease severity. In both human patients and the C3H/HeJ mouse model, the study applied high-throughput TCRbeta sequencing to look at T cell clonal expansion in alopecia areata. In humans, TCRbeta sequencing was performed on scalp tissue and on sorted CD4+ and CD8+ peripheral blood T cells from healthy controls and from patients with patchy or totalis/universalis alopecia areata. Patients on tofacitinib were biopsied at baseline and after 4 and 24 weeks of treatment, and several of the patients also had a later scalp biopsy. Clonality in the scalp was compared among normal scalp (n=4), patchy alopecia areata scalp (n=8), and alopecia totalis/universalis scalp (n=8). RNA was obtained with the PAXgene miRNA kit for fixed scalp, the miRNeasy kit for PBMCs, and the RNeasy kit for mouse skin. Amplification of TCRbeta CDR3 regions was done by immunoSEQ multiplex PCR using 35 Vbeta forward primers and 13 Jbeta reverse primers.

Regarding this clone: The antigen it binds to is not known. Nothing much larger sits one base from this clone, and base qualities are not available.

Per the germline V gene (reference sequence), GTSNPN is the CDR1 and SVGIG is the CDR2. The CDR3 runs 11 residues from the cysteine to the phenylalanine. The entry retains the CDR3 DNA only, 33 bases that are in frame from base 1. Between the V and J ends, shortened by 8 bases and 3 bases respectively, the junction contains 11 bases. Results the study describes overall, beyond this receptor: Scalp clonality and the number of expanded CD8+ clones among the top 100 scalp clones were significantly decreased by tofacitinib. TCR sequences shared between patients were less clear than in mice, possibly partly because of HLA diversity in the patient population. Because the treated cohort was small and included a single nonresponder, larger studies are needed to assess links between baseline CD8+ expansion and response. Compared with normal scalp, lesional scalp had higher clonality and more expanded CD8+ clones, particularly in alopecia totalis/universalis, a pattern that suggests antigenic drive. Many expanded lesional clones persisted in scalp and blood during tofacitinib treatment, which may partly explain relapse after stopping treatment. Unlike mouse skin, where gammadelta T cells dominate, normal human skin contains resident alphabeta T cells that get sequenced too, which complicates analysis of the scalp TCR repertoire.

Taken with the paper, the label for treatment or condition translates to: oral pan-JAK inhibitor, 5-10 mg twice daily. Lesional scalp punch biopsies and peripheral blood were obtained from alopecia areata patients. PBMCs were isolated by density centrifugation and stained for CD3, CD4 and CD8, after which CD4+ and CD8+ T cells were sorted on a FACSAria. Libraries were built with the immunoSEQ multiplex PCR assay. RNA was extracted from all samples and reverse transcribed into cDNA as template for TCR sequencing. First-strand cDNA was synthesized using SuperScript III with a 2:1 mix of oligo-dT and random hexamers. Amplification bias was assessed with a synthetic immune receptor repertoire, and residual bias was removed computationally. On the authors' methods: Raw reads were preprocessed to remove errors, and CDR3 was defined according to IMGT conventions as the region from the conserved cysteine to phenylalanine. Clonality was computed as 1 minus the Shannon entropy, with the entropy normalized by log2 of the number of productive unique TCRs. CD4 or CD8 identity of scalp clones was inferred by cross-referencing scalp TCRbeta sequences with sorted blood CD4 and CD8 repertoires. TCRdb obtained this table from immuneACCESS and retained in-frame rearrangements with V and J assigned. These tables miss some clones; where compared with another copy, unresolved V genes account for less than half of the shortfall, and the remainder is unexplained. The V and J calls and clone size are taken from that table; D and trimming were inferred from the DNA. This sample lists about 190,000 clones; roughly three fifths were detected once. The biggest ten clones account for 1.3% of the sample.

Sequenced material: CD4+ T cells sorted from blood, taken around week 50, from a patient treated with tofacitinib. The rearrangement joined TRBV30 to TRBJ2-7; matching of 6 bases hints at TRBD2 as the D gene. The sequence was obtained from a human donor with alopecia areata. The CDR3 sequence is CAGAGGYEQYF. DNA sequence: TGTGCCGGAGCCGGGGGCTACGAGCAGTACTTC.